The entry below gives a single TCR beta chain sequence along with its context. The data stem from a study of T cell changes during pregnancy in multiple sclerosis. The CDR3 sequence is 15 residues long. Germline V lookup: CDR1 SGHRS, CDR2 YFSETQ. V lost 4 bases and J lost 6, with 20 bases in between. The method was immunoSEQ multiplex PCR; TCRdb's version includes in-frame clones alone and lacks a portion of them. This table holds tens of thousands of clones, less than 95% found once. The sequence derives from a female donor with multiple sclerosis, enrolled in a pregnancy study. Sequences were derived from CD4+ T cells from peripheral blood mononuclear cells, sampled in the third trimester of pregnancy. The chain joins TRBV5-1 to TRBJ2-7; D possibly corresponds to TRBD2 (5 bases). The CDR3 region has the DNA TGCGCCAGCAGCGGGGTGGGTCAGGCCGCGGGCGAGCAGTACTTC. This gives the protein CASSGVGQAAGEQYF.